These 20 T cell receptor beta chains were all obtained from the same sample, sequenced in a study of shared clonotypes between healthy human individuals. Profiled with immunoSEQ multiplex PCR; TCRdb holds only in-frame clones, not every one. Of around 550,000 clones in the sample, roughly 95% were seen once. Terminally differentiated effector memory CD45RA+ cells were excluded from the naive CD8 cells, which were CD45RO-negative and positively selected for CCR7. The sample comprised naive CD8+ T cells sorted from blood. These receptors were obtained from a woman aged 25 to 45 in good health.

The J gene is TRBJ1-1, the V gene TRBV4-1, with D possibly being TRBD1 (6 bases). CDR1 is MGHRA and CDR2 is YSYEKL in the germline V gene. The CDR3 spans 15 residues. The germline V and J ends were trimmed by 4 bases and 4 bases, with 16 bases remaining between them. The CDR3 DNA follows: TGCGCCAGCAGCCCCGAGCAGGGGCGCGGCACTGAAGCTTTCTTT. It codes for CASSPEQGRGTEAFF.

The CDR3, as DNA: TGCGCCAGCAGCTTCGCTAGCGGGGCGAACACCGGGGAGCTGTTTTTT. This sequence encodes CASSFASGANTGELFF. The gene calls are TRBV5-1 and TRBJ2-2, with 9 bases identical to TRBD2. The V and J ends lost 2 bases and 0 bases, in that order; junction bases with no gene match: 2. In germline, CDR1 is SGHRS, CDR2 YFSETQ. The length of the CDR3 is 16 residues. The variable domain in full, with the rest retrieved from reference TRBV5-1 and TRBJ2-2, is KAGVTQTPRYLIKTRGQQVTLSCSPISGHRSVSWYQQTPGQGLQFLFEYFSETQRNKGNFPGRFSGRQFSNSRSEMNVSTLELGDSALYLCASSFASGANTGELFFGEGSRLTVL.

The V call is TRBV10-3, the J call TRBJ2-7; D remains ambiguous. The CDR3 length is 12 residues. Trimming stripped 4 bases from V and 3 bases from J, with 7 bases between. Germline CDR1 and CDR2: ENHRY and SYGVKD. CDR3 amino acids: CAISGNFYEQYF. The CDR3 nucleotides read TGTGCCATCAGTGGAAACTTCTACGAGCAGTACTTC.

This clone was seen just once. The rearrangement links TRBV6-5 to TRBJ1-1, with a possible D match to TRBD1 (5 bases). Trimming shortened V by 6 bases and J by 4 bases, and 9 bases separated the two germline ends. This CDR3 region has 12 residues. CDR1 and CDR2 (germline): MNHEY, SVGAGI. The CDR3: CASRPDSTEAFF. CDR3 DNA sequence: TGTGCCAGCAGACCCGACAGCACTGAAGCTTTCTTT.

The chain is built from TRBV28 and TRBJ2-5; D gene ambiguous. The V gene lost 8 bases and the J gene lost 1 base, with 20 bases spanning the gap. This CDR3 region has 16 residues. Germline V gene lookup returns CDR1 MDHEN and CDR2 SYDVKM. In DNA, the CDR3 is TGTGCCAGCGAACCACTCTCAAAAGAGATCCAAGAGACCCAGTACTTC. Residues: CASEPLSKEIQETQYF.

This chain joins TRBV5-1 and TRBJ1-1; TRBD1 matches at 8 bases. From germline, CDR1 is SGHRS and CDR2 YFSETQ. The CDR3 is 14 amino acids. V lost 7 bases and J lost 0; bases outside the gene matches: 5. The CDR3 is CASYPGGLNTEAFF. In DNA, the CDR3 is TGCGCCAGCTACCCAGGGGGCCTGAACACTGAAGCTTTCTTT. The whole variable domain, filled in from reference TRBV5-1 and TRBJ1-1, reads KAGVTQTPRYLIKTRGQQVTLSCSPISGHRSVSWYQQTPGQGLQFLFEYFSETQRNKGNFPGRFSGRQFSNSRSEMNVSTLELGDSALYLCASYPGGLNTEAFFGQGTRLTVV.

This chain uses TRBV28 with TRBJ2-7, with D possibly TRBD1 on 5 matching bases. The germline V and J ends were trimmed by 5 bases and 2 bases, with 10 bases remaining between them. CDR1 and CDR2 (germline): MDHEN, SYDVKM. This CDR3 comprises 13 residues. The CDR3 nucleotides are TGTGCCAGCAGTGCCAGGGCGACCTACGAGCAGTACTTC. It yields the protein CASSARATYEQYF.

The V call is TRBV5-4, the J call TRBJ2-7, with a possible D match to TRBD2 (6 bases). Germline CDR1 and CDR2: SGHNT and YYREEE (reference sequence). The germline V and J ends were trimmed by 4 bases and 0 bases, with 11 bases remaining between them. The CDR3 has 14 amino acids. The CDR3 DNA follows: TGTGCCAGCAGCAGCGGGCAGGCCTCCTACGAGCAGTACTTC. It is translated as CASSSGQASYEQYF.

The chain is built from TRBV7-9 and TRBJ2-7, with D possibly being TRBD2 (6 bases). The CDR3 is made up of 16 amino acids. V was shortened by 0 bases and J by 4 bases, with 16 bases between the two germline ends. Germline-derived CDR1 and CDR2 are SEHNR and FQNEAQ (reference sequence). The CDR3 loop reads CASSLAQTGAIYEQYF. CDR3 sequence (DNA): TGTGCCAGCAGCTTAGCTCAGACGGGAGCTATTTACGAGCAGTACTTC.

CDR3 protein: CASSPAGLAGASAEQFF. In DNA form, the CDR3 reads TGCGCCAGCAGCCCAGCGGGACTAGCGGGAGCGTCCGCTGAGCAGTTCTTC. V usage is TRBV4-1 and J usage is TRBJ2-1; 14 bases are shared with TRBD2. The CDR3 runs 17 residues. Germline V lookup: CDR1 MGHRA, CDR2 YSYEKL. V lost 4 bases to trimming and J lost 9 bases; unmatched junction nucleotides: 11.

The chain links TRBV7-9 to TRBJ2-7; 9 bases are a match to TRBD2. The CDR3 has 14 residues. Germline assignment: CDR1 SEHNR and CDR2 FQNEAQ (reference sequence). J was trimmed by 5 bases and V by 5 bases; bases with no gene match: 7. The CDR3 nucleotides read TGTGCCAGCAGCCCTTCTGGGACTAGCAACGAGCAGTACTTC. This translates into CASSPSGTSNEQYF.

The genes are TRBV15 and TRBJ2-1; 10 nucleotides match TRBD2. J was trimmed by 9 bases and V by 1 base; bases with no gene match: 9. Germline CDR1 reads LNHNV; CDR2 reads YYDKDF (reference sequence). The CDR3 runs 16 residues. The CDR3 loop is CATSRVSGRAWGEQFF. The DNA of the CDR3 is TGTGCCACCAGCAGAGTAAGCGGGAGGGCCTGGGGTGAGCAGTTCTTC. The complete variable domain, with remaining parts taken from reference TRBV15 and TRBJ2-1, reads DAMVIQNPRYQVTQFGKPVTLSCSQTLNHNVMYWYQQKSSQAPKLLFHYYDKDFNNEADTPDNFQSRRPNTSFCFLDIRSPGLGDTAMYLCATSRVSGRAWGEQFFGPGTRLTVL.

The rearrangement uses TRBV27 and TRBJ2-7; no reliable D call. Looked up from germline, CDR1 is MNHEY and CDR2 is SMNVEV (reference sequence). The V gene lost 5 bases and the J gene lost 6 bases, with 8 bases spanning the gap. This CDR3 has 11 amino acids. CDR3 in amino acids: CASSNMGEQYF. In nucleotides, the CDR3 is TGTGCCAGCAGTAACATGGGCGAGCAGTACTTC.

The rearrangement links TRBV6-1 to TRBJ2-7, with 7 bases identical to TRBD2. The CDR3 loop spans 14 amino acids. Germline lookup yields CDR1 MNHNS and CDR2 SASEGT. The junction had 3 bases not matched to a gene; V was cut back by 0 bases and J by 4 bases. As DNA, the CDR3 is TGTGCCAGCAGTGAAGCGACTAGCAGGTACGAGCAGTACTTC. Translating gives CASSEATSRYEQYF.

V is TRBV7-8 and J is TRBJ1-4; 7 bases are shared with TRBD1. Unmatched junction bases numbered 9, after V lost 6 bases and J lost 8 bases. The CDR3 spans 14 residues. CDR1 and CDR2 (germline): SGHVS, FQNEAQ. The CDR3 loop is CASSLLEGGEKLFF. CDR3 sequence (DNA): TGTGCCAGCAGTCTTTTGGAAGGGGGCGAAAAACTGTTTTTT.

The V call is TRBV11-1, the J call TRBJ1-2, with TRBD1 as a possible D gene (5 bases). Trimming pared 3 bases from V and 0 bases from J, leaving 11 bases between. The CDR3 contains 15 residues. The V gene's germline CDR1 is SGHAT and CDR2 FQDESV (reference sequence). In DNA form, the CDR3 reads TGTGCCAGCAGCTTCGGGGCGGAAACTAACTATGGCTACACCTTC. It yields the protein CASSFGAETNYGYTF.

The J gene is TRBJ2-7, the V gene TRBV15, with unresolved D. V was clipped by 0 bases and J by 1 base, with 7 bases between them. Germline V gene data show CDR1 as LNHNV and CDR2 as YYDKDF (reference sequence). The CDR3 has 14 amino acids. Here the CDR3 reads CATSRDALSYEQYF. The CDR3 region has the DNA TGTGCCACCAGCAGAGATGCTCTTTCCTACGAGCAGTACTTC.

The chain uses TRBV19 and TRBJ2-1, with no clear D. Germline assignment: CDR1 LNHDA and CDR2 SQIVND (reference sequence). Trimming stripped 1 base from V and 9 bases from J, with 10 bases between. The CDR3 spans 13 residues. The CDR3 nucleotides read TGTGCCAGTAGTATAGTGACCGCAGGTGAGCAGTTCTTC. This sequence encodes CASSIVTAGEQFF.

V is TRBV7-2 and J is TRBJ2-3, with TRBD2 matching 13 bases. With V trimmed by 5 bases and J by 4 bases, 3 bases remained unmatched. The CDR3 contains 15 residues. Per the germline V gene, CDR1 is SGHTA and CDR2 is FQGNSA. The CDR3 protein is CASSLTSGRADTQYF. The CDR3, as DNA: TGTGCCAGCAGCCTTACTAGCGGGAGGGCAGATACGCAGTATTTT.

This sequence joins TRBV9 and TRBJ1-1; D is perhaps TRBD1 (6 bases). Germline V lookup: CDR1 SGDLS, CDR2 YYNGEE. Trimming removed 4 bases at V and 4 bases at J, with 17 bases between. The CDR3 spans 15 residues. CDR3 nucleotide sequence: TGTGCCAGCAGCCTCTCCGGGGGGGGCTTCACTGAAGCTTTCTTT. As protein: CASSLSGGGFTEAFF.